This T cell receptor (beta chain) was retrieved from a study of cytomegalovirus exposure and HLA in healthy donors. Study outcomes and limitations: Rare TCR sequences dominated, though some public TCRs recurred in many donors.

The repertoire was sequenced with immunoSEQ multiplex PCR; TCRdb's copy has only in-frame clones and lacks some. The data hold about 64,000 clones, with about 89% observed a single time. This CDR3 contains 13 residues. V lost 2 bases, J lost 14 bases, and 11 bases stayed unmatched. The germline gives CDR1 GTSNPN, CDR2 SVGIG (reference sequence). Comments on this clone: The antigen remains unidentified.

The specimen was PBMCs. The chain recombines TRBV30 with TRBJ1-4; 7 nucleotides agree with TRBD1. The sequence came from a woman younger than 30 in good health and CMV-seronegative. Here the CDR3 reads CAWSSDRELWLFF. The CDR3 nucleotides are TGTGCCTGGAGTTCCGACAGGGAATTATGGCTGTTTTTT.